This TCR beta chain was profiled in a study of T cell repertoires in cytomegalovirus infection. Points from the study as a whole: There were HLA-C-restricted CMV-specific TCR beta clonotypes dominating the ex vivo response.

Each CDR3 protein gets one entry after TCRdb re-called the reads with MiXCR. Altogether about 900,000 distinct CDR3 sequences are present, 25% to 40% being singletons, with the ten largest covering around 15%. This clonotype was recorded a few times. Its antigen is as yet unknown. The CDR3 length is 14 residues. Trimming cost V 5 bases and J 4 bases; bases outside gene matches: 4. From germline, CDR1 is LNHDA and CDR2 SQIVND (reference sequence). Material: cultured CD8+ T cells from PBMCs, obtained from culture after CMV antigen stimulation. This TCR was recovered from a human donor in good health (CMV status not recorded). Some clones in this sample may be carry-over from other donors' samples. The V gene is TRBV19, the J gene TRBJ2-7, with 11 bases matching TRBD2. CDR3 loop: CASSPSGGPYEQYF. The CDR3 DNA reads TGTGCCAGTAGTCCTAGCGGGGGGCCTTACGAGCAGTACTTC.